This TCR beta chain was retrieved from a study of blood T cell repertoires in COVID-19. The CDR3 totals 17 residues. Germline V gene data show CDR1 as SNHLY and CDR2 as FYNNEI. Trimming stripped 6 bases from V and 0 bases from J, with 17 bases between. Generated by immunoSEQ multiplex PCR, the TCRdb table keeps only in-frame clones and is missing some. The table includes about 110,000 clones, roughly 88% detected once. The clonotype originates from a human donor in a cohort sampled during active COVID-19. The sequenced material came from peripheral blood. This chain joins TRBV2 and TRBJ1-4; weak D call: TRBD1 (6 bases). The CDR3 sequence is CASRDHQGGATNEKLFF. The CDR3 nucleotides read TGTGCCAGCAGGGATCACCAAGGGGGTGCAACTAATGAAAAACTGTTTTTT.